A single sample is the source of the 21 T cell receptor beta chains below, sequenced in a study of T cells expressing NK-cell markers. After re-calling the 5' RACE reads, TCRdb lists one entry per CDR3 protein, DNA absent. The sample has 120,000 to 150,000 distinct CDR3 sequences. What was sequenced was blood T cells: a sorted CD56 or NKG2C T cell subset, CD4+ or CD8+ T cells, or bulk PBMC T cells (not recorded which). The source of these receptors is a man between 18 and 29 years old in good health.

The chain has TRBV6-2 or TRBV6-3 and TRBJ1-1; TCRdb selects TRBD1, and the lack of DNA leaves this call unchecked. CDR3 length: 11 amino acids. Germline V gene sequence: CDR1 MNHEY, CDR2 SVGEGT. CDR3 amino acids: CASSSTGTAFF.

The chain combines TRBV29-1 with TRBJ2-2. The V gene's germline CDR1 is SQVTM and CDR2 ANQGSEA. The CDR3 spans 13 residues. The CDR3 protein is CSVELHYTGELFF.

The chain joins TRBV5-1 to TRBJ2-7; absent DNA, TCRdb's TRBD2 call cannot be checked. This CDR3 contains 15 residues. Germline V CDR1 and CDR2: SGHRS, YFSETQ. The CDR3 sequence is CASSKTSGASYEQYF.

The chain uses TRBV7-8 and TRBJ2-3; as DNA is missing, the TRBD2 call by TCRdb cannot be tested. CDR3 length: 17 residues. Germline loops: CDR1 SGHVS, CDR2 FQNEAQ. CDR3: CASSLEGLAFDTDTQYF.

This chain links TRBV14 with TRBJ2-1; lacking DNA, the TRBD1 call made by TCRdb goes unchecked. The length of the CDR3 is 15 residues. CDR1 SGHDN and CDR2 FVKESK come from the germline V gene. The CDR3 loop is CASSRLVQPYNEQFF.

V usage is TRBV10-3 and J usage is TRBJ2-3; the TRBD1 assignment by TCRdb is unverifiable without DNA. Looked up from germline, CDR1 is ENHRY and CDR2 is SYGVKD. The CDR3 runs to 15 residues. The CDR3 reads CATVTSPLGGDTQYF.

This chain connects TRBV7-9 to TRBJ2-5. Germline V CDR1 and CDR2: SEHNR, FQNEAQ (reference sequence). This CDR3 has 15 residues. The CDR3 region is CASSVTRIHEETQYF.

The CDR3: CASSAVYELETQYF. The rearrangement links TRBV14 to TRBJ2-5. The CDR3 consists of 14 residues. The germline CDR1 and CDR2 sequences are SGHDN and FVKESK.

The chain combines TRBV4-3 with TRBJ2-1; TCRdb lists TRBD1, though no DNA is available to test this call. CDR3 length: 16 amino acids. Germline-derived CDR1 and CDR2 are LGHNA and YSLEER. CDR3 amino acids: CASSQDRDRVIGEQFF.

CDR3 region: CASRSNRPETQYF. The genes are TRBV6-1 and TRBJ2-5. The germline V gene encodes CDR1 MNHNS and CDR2 SASEGT. The CDR3 extends over 13 amino acids.

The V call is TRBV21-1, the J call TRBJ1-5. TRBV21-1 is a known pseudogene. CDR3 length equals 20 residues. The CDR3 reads CASSLIRLRTRARNNQPQHF.

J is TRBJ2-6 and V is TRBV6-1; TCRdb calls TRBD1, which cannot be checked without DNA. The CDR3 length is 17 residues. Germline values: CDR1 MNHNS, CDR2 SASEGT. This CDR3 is CASSGGVLRSGANVLTF.

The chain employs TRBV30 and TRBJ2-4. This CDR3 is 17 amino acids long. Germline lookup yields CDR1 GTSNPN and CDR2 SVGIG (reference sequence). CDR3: CAWTILGERRAKNIQYF. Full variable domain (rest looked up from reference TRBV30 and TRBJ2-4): SQTIHQWPATLVQPVGSPLSLECTVEGTSNPNLYWYRQAAGRGLQLLFYSVGIGQISSEVPQNLSASRPQDRQFILSSKKLLLSDSGFYLCAWTILGERRAKNIQYFGAGTRLSVL.

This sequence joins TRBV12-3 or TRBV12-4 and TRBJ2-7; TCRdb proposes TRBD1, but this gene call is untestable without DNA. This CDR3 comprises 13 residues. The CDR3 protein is CASRGTTDYEQYF.

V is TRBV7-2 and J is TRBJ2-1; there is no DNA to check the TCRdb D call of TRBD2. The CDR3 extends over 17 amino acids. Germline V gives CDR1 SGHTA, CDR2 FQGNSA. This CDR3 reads CASSLAVGTPSYNEQFF. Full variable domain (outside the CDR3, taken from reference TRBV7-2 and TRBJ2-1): GAGVSQSPSNKVTEKGKDVELRCDPISGHTALYWYRQSLGQGLEFLIYFQGNSAPDKSGLPSDRFSAERTGGSVSTLTIQRTQQEDSAVYLCASSLAVGTPSYNEQFFGPGTRLTVL.

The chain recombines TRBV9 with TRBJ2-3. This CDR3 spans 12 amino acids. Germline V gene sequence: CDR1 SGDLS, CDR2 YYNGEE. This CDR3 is CASSVYTDTQYF.

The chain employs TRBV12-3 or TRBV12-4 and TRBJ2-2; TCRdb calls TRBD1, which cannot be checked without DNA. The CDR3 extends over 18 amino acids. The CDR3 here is CASSLPSRDLSKHGELFF.

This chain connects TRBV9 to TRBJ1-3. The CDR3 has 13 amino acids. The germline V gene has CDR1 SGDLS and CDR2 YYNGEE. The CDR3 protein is CASSGGSGNTIYF.

CDR3 residues: CSGTGESSYEQYF. This chain links TRBV29-1 with TRBJ2-7; without DNA, the TCRdb call of TRBD2 cannot be checked. Germline V gene lookup returns CDR1 SQVTM and CDR2 ANQGSEA. The CDR3 sequence is 13 residues long.

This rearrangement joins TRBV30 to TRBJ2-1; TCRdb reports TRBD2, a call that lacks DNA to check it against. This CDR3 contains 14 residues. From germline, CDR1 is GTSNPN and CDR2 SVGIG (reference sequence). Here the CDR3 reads CAWWLAGHYNEQFF.

The CDR3 here is CAGQLRRGTGELFF. The chain is built from TRBV6-1 and TRBJ2-2; TCRdb's assignment of TRBD1 cannot be checked, as there is no DNA. The CDR3 is made up of 14 amino acids. CDR1 is MNHNS and CDR2 is SASEGT in the germline V gene.